This section outlines one TCR beta chain sequence together with its context. The target antigen is unknown. Mismatch with germline at one junction end may stem from a read error. The CDR3 length is 13 residues. The germline V gene encodes CDR1 SSHAT and CDR2 FNYEAQ (reference sequence). The sample originates from a study of Graves' ophthalmopathy and Graves' hyperthyroidism. Study-level background: The blood sample was drawn at first diagnosis and before any treatment.

Exclusion applied to patients with other autoimmune diseases, uncontrolled infections, pregnancy or lactation. The authors diagnosed from clinical symptoms, serum thyroxine, TRAb, thyroid ultrasound and orbital computed tomography. Findings and limits, study-wide: Sensitivity reached roughly 71% and specificity 72% to 80% when the model predicted ophthalmopathy progression.

Amplification of the TCR beta CDR3 regions used RNA transcripts (as template). HTBI primers served in a first-round RT-PCR, which a second-round multiplex PCR followed. TCRdb processed the multiplex PCR reads anew with MiXCR; each CDR3 protein has one entry. This table holds 52,000 or so distinct CDR3 sequences, approximately 45% found once. Material: peripheral blood. V usage is TRBV7-7 and J usage is TRBJ2-7; 7 bases line up with TRBD1. The TCR originated in an adult woman with Graves' ophthalmopathy. The CDR3 region is CASSDTGDYEQYF. CDR3 bases: TGTGCTAGCAGCGATACAGGGGACTACGAGCAGTACTTC.